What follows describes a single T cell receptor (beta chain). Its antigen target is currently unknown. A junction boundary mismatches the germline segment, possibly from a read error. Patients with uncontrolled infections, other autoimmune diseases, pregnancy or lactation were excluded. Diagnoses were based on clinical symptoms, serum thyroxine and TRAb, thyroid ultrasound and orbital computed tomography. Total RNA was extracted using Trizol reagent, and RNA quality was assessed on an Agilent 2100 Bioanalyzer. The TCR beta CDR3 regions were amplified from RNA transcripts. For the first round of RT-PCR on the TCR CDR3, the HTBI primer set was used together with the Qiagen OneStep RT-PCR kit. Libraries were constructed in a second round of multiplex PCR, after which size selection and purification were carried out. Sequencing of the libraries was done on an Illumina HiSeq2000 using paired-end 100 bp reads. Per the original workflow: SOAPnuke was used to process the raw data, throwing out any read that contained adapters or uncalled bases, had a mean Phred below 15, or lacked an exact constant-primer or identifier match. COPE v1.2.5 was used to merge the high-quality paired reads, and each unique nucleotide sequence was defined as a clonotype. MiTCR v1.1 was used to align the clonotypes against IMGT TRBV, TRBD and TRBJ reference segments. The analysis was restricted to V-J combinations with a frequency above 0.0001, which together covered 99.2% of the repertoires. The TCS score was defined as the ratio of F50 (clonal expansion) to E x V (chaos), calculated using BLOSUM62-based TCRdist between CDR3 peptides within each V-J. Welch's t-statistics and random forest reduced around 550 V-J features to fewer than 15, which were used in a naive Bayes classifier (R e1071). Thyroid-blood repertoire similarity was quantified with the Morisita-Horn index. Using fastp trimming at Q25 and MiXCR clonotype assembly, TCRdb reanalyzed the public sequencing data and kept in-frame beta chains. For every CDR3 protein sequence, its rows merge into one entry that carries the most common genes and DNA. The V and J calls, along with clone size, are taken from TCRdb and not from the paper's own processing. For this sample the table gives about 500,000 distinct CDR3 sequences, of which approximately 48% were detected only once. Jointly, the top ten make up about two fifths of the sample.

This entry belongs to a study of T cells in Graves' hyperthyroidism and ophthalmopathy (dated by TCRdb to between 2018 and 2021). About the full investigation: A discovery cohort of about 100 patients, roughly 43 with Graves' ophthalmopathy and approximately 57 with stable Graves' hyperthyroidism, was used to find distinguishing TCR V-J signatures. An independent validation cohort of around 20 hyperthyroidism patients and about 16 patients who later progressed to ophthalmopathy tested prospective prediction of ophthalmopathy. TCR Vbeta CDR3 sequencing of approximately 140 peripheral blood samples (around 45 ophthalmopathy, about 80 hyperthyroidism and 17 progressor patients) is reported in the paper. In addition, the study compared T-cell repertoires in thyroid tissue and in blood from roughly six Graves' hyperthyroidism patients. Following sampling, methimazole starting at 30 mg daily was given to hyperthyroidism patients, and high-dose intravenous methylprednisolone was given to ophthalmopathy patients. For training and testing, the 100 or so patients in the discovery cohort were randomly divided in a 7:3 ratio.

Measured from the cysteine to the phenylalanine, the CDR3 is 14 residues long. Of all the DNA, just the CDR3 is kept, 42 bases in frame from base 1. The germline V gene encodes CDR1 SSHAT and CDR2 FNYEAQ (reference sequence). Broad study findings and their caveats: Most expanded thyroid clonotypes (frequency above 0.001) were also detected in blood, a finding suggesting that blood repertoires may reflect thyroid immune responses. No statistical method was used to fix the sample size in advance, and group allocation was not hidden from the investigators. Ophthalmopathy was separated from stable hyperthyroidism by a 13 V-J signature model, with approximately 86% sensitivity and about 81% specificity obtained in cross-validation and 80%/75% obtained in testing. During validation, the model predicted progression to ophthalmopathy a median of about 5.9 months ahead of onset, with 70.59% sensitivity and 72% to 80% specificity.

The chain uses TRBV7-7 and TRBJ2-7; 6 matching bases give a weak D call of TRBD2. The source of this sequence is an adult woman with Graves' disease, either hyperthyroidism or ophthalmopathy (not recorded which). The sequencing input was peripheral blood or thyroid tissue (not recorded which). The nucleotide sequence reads TGTGCTAGCAGCCCTTCCACTAGCTCCTACGAGAAGTACTTC. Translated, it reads CASSPSTSSYEKYF.